This T cell receptor beta chain originates from a study of blood T cell repertoires in COVID-19. Study-wide context: Sites across the United States, Italy and Spain contributed samples from acute and convalescent COVID-19. The analysed material was cDNA or gDNA that came from T cells, B-cell-depleted T cells, or PBMCs.

Patients of the Seattle cohort, enrolled during active infection, were followed longitudinally. Original handling: Amplification of reference gene primers provided the estimated nucleated cell counts. Profiled with immunoSEQ multiplex PCR; TCRdb holds only in-frame clones, not every one. D and trimming were read from the DNA, whereas the V and J calls and clone size are those reported in that table. The sample contains approximately 120,000 clones, 90% to 95% of which appear only once. Per the germline V gene, CDR1 is MRHNA and CDR2 is SNTAGT. Unmatched junction bases numbered 3, after V lost 3 bases and J lost 1 base. This CDR3 region has 15 residues.

The source is a man aged 50-60 years with COVID-19, enrolled during active disease. The chain has TRBV6-4 and TRBJ2-7; 10 bases are a match to TRBD2. The sequencing input was peripheral blood. The CDR3 DNA reads as TGTGCCAGCAGTGAGGGTAGCGGGAGGTCCTACGAGCAGTACGTC. Protein sequence: CASSEGSGRSYEQYV.